The rows below give T cell receptor beta chains drawn from one sample of a study of blood T cell repertoires in COVID-19. The data were produced by immunoSEQ multiplex PCR, yet TCRdb's version contains in-frame clones alone and is incomplete. The sample has 91,000 or so clones, around 90% seen once; the top ten hold 3% to 4.5%. Sequencing was done on a sample of peripheral blood. These receptors were collected from a woman aged 45 to 65 in a cohort sampled during active COVID-19. CDR3s leave out the opening cysteine and the closing phenylalanine or tryptophan.

v_gene: TRBV4-1
CDR3aa: ASSQDARGEAF

v_gene: TRBV6-5
CDR3aa: ASSPFLQETQY

v_gene: TRBV5-1
CDR3aa: ASSLGAGGSATNEKLF

v_gene: TRBV15
CDR3aa: ATSRGPNTEAF

v_gene: TRBV5-4
CDR3aa: ASSSYTGGKNIQY

v_gene: TRBV9
CDR3aa: ASSKQGDSNLPLH

v_gene: TRBV18
CDR3aa: ASSPPAGGYGYT

v_gene: TRBV7-2
CDR3aa: ASSLYGQGNQPQH

v_gene: TRBV5-5
CDR3aa: ASSLAPARGSYEQY

v_gene: TRBV7-2
CDR3aa: ASSWRLAGTNEKLF

v_gene: TRBV6-5
CDR3aa: ASSLGVQVTEAF

v_gene: TRBV18
CDR3aa: ASSLIQGPPPGNTIY

v_gene: TRBV30
CDR3aa: AWTSTGWSPLH

v_gene: TRBV27
CDR3aa: ASSFLEFRRGRGRVRTPNEQF

v_gene: TRBV11-3
CDR3aa: ASSPPVSSPGELF

v_gene: TRBV11-3
CDR3aa: ASSLKYRTEAF

v_gene: TRBV12-3/TRBV12-4
CDR3aa: ASSYTGNYGYT

v_gene: TRBV3-1/TRBV3-2
CDR3aa: ASSHRGLDQPQH

v_gene: TRBV7-2
CDR3aa: ASSRQGEEAF

v_gene: TRBV4-1
CDR3aa: ASSQPLRGSEQY

v_gene: TRBV19
CDR3aa: ASRTSGGGTDTQY

v_gene: TRBV27
CDR3aa: ASSIRQGALPRRGNYGYT

v_gene: TRBV6-5
CDR3aa: ASSYGENQPQH

v_gene: TRBV30
CDR3aa: AWSDRGTGSYNEQF

v_gene: TRBV7-9
CDR3aa: ASSSSNMNTEAF

v_gene: TRBV5-1
CDR3aa: ASQTSGTDTQY

v_gene: TRBV7-3
CDR3aa: ASSLTRDNYEQY

v_gene: TRBV2
CDR3aa: ASAGQIFYGYT

v_gene: TRBV12-5
CDR3aa: ASGLGQTEAF

v_gene: TRBV6-6
CDR3aa: ASSTGGGRNSPLH

v_gene: TRBV6-6
CDR3aa: ASSYGANTDTQY

v_gene: TRBV19
CDR3aa: ASRGKRGATNEQF

v_gene: TRBV3-1/TRBV3-2
CDR3aa: ASSQRGQGARVDYGYT

v_gene: TRBV9
CDR3aa: ASSVDRGAYNEQF

v_gene: TRBV19
CDR3aa: ASSIQGAQETQY

v_gene: TRBV4-1
CDR3aa: ASSQRRSAGELF

v_gene: TRBV5-5
CDR3aa: ASSSDRTSGNTIY

v_gene: TRBV7-8
CDR3aa: ASSLANGGGTQY

v_gene: TRBV6-5
CDR3aa: ASTDDRGGTDEQF

v_gene: TRBV6-5
CDR3aa: ASSTLTGAPEAF

v_gene: TRBV4-1
CDR3aa: ASSHAFGLASGELF

v_gene: TRBV5-1
CDR3aa: ASSFATSGRSEQF

v_gene: TRBV6-5
CDR3aa: ASSQGQSYGYT

v_gene: TRBV2
CDR3aa: ASSGTGNQPQH

v_gene: TRBV9
CDR3aa: ASSVETGRSPLH

v_gene: TRBV12-3/TRBV12-4
CDR3aa: ASSLSDSPLH

v_gene: TRBV19
CDR3aa: ASSIVGTGNSRGYT

v_gene: TRBV19
CDR3aa: ATGTVGANVLT

v_gene: TRBV3-1/TRBV3-2
CDR3aa: ASSPTGGNNYGYT

v_gene: TRBV7-2
CDR3aa: ASSSPTAPPSYGYT

v_gene: TRBV4-1
CDR3aa: ASSQDVFPSAIY